This T cell receptor (beta chain) was sequenced for a study of beta chain features in type 1 diabetes. Turning to the study itself: Age and gender were similar between patients and healthy donors, as were cell yields.

Worth noting for this clone: Its antigen is as yet unknown.

General study findings and limits: Type 1 diabetes patients showed a moderate but significant shortening of TCRB CDR3s in all four CD4+ subsets.

The investigators reverse transcribed all of the isolated RNA, so they sequenced expressed TCRB transcripts. Only in-frame clones appear in the TCRdb table, and some are missing; sequencing was by immunoSEQ multiplex PCR. The table lists about 700,000 clones, roughly 12% of them singletons. What was sequenced was naive CD4+ T cells from blood. This TCR came from a man between 18 and 29 years old with type 1 diabetes.

The CDR3 DNA reads TGCGCCAGCAGCCCTCGGACAGGGCCCACCGGGGAGCTGTTTTTT. As protein: CASSPRTGPTGELFF. The rearrangement uses TRBV5-1 and TRBJ2-2; TRBD1 agrees at 8 bases. Looked up from germline, CDR1 is SGHRS and CDR2 is YFSETQ. With V trimmed by 4 bases and J by 4 bases, 6 bases remained unmatched. The CDR3 is 15 amino acids.